Listed below are T cell receptor beta chains from one sample, sequenced in a study of blood T cell repertoires in COVID-19. Measured with immunoSEQ multiplex PCR; TCRdb has only the in-frame clones, and not every one. The sample consists of some 99,000 clones, 80% to 90% of them appearing once. Sequenced sample: peripheral blood. The receptors originated from a human donor with COVID-19, enrolled during active disease. The donor label of this sample is uncertain. Each CDR3 is given with its conserved first and last residue. A D gene is named only where the DNA matches it firmly. For some rows the clone size is stated as once, few or many, or as a class when expanded; others skip it.

>TRBV5-1|NA|TRBJ2-7|13|NA
CASSLAGTYEQYF
TGCGCCAGCAGCTTGGCAGGTACCTACGAGCAGTACTTC
>TRBV2|TRBD1|TRBJ2-2|14|few
CASRDRVYTGELFF
TGTGCCAGCAGGGACAGGGTTTACACCGGGGAGCTGTTTTTT
>TRBV6-1|NA|TRBJ1-1|16|NA
CASSVSQGWENTEAFF
TGTGCCAGCAGTGTGTCCCAGGGTTGGGAGAACACTGAAGCTTTCTTT
>TRBV12-5|NA|TRBJ1-2|15|NA
CASGLVRGSHYGYTF
TGTGCTAGTGGTTTAGTAAGGGGGTCACACTATGGCTACACCTTC
>TRBV5-4|NA|TRBJ2-7|14|NA
CASSFGSSPYEQYF
TGTGCCAGCAGCTTTGGTAGCTCCCCCTACGAGCAGTACTTC
>TRBV7-3|NA|TRBJ1-5|15|NA
CASSPWGGPGQPQHF
TGTGCCAGCAGCCCGTGGGGGGGACCTGGGCAGCCCCAGCATTTT
>TRBV7-2|TRBD1|TRBJ2-7|13|NA
CASSLGTVYEQYF
TGTGCCAGCAGCCTCGGGACAGTCTACGAGCAGTACTTC
>TRBV7-6|TRBD1|TRBJ2-2|15|NA
CASGTGASNTGELFF
TGTGCCAGCGGAACAGGGGCGTCGAACACCGGGGAGCTGTTTTTT
>TRBV19|TRBD1|TRBJ1-6|13|NA
CASNQGGNSPLHF
TGTGCCAGTAATCAGGGGGGTAATTCACCCCTCCACTTT
>TRBV11-1|NA|TRBJ2-1|16|NA
CASTNPTGPNYNEQFF
TGTGCCAGCACCAATCCTACAGGGCCGAACTACAATGAGCAGTTCTTC
>TRBV27|NA|TRBJ2-3|13|NA
CATRSQSTDTQYF
TGTGCCACCAGAAGTCAGAGCACAGATACGCAGTATTTT
>TRBV14|TRBD2|TRBJ2-2|17|NA
CASSQDTRGRHTGELFF
TGTGCCAGCAGCCAAGATACCCGCGGGAGGCACACCGGGGAGCTGTTTTTT
>TRBV29-1|TRBD1|TRBJ2-1|17|NA
CSVEDYRGLGSYNEQFF
TGCAGCGTTGAAGACTACAGGGGGCTCGGCTCCTACAATGAGCAGTTCTTC